A single sample gave rise to the 6 T cell receptor beta chains below, sequenced in a study of T cell responses to AZD1222 COVID-19 vaccine. Some clones are missing from TCRdb's copy, which holds only in-frame ones; the method was immunoSEQ multiplex PCR. The sample has around 30,000 clones; about 93% are singletons. Sequences were derived from peripheral blood, sampled on day 0 of AZD1222 vaccination. The receptors derive from an adult in good health.

The chain employs TRBV7-8 and TRBJ1-3, with unresolved D. The V and J ends lost 2 bases and 0 bases respectively, with 11 bases between them. CDR1 SGHVS and CDR2 FQNEAQ come from the germline V gene. This CDR3 has 16 amino acids. In nucleotides, the CDR3 is TGTGCCAGCAGCTTAACCCAAACTTTCTCTGGAAACACCATATATTTT. This sequence encodes CASSLTQTFSGNTIYF.

This clone showed up just once. V and J are TRBV5-1 and TRBJ1-2; D is perhaps TRBD1 (5 bases). From germline, CDR1 is SGHRS and CDR2 YFSETQ. With 3 bases removed from V and 4 bases from J, the gap between germline ends came to 16 bases. This CDR3 spans 15 amino acids. The CDR3 region has the DNA TGCGCCAGCAGCTCCGGACTTCAGGGACCCTATGGCTACACCTTC. It codes for CASSSGLQGPYGYTF.

This clone was recorded once. The rearrangement joins TRBV6-5 to TRBJ2-7; 9 positions agree with TRBD1. Per germline, CDR1 MNHEY and CDR2 SVGAGI. The V gene end was trimmed by 5 bases and the J gene end by 2 bases; junction bases not matched to a gene: 1. The CDR3 is 13 residues long. CDR3 coding DNA: TGTGCCAGCAGTAGGACAGGGGCCTACGAGCAGTACTTC. Translated, it gives CASSRTGAYEQYF.

This clone was counted only a few times. This sequence joins TRBV12-3 or TRBV12-4 and TRBJ1-4; D uncertain. The CDR3 runs 11 residues. The V gene lost 3 bases and the J gene lost 5 bases, with 1 base spanning the gap. Written as DNA, the CDR3 is TGTGCCAGCAGTTTCAATGAAAAACTGTTTTTT. Translating it yields CASSFNEKLFF.

The chain combines TRBV10-1 with TRBJ2-7; D gene unclear. V was pared by 3 bases and J by 3 bases, with 15 bases between. Germline CDR1 WNHNN, CDR2 SYGVQD (reference sequence). There are 15 residues in the CDR3. CDR3 region: CASSELRQVGYEQYF. The CDR3 DNA reads as TGCGCCAGCAGTGAATTACGGCAGGTTGGCTACGAGCAGTACTTC.

V is TRBV9 and J is TRBJ2-1; the match to TRBD1 covers 7 bases. CDR3 length equals 17 residues. V shed 1 base, J shed 7 bases, and the junction held 14 bases outside the gene matches. The germline CDR1 and CDR2 sequences are SGDLS and YYNGEE. CDR3 nucleotide sequence: TGTGCCAGCAGCGTACCCAAAGGGGGCTTCACGGGAAATGAGCAGTTCTTC. Amino acid sequence: CASSVPKGGFTGNEQFF.